Reported below is one T cell receptor (beta chain). What it binds is not known. The data were obtained in a study of CD8 T cells in ankylosing spondylitis. Study conclusions and caveats: The study looked at matched synovial fluid samples from ankylosing spondylitis patients. Disease-linked clones were reported to be significantly enriched there. In peripheral blood, disease-linked CD8+ clones occurred at relatively low frequencies.

The ends lost 4 bases at V and 0 bases at J; junction bases unmatched: 5. The CDR3 spans 17 residues. Germline V gives CDR1 SGHDT, CDR2 YYEEEE. From the 5' RACE reads, TCRdb called clonotypes with MiXCR, one entry per CDR3 protein. The table lists fewer than 200,000 distinct CDR3 sequences, 9.8% of them singletons. The chain joins TRBV5-6 to TRBJ2-6, with 9 bases aligning to TRBD1. The receptor was derived from a female donor with ankylosing spondylitis or in good health (not recorded which). Sequencing was carried out using blood, either unsorted or a sorted T cell fraction (not recorded which). This CDR3 is CASSRGTGISGANVLTF. The CDR3 bases are TGTGCCAGCAGCCGCGGGACAGGGATCTCTGGGGCCAACGTCCTGACTTTC.